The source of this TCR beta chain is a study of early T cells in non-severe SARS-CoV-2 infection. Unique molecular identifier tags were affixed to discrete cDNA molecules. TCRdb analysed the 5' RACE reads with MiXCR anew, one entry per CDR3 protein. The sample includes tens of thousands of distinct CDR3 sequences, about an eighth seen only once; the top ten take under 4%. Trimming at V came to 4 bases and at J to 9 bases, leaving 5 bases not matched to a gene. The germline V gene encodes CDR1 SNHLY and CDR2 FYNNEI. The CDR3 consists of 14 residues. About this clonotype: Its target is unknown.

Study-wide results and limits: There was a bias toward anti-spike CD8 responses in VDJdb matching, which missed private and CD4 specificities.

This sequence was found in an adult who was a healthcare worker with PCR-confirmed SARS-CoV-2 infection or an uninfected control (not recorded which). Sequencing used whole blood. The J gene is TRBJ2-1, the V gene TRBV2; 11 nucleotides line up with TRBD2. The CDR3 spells CASSVSGRVGEQFF. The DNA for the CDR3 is TGTGCCAGCAGTGTTAGCGGGAGGGTCGGTGAGCAGTTCTTC. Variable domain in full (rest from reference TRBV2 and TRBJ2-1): EPEVTQTPSHQVTQMGQEVILRCVPISNHLYFYWYRQILGQKVEFLVSFYNNEISEKSEIFDDQFSVERPDGSNFTLKIRSTKLEDSAMYFCASSVSGRVGEQFFGPGTRLTVL.